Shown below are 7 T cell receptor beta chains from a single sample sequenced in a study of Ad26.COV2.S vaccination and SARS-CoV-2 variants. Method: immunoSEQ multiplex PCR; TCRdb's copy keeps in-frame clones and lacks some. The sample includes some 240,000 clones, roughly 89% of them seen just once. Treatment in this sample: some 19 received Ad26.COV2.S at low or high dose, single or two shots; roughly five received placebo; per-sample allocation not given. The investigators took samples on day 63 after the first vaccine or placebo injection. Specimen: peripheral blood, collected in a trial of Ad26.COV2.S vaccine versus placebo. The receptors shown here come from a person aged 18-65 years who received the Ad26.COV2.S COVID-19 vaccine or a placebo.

The CDR3 nucleotides read TGCGCCAGCAGCGTTACTAGCGGGAGTAGCGGGGAGCTGTTTTTT. Translating it yields CASSVTSGSSGELFF. The chain is built from TRBV5-1 and TRBJ2-2; 11 nucleotides line up with TRBD2. The germline V gene has CDR1 SGHRS and CDR2 YFSETQ. V gave up 4 bases and J gave up 7 bases; unmatched junction bases: 6. CDR3 length equals 15 residues.

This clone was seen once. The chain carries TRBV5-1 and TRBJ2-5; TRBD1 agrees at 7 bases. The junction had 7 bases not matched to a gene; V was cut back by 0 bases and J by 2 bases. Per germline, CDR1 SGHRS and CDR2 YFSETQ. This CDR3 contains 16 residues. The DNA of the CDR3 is TGCGCCAGCAGCTTGGGGGGGACAGAATATCAAGAGACCCAGTACTTC. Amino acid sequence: CASSLGGTEYQETQYF.

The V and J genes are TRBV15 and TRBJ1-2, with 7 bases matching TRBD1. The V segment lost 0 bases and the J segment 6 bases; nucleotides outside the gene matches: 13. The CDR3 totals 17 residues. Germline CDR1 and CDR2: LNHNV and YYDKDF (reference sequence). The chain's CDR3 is CATSRDGRGRRKDGYTF. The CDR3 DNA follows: TGTGCCACCAGCAGAGATGGGAGGGGGCGTCGAAAAGATGGCTACACCTTC.

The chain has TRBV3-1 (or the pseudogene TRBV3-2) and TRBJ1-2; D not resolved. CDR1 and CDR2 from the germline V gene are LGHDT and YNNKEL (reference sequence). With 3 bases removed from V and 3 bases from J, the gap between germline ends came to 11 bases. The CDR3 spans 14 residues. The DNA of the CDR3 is TGTGCCAGCAGCCAGGAGGTCCCCGACTATGGCTACACCTTC. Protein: CASSQEVPDYGYTF.

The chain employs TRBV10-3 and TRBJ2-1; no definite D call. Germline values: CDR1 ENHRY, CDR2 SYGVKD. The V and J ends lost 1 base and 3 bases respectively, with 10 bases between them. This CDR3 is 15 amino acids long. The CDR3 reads CAISEYGPSYNEQFF. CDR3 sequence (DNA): TGTGCCATCAGTGAGTATGGGCCAAGCTACAATGAGCAGTTCTTC.

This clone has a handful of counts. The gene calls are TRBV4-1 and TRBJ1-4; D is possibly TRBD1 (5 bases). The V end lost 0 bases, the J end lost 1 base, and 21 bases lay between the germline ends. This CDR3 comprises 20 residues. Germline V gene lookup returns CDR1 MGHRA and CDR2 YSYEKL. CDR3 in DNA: TGCGCCAGCAGCCAAGAGCGCGGGACGGGGCGAATGGGAACTAATGAAAAACTGTTTTTT. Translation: CASSQERGTGRMGTNEKLFF.

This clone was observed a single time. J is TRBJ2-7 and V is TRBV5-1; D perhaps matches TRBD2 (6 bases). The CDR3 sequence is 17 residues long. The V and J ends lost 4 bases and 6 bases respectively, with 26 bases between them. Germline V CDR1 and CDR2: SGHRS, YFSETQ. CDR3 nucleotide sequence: TGCGCCAGCAGCCTGGGGGTGGGGACTCCTTGGGGGTTCGAGCAGTACTTC. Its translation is CASSLGVGTPWGFEQYF.